This paragraph reports one T cell receptor (beta chain). The junction had 4 bases not matched to a gene; V was cut back by 2 bases and J by 5 bases. The CDR3 is made up of 15 amino acids. Germline CDR1 and CDR2: SGHVS and FNYEAQ. The sample comes from a study of blood T cell repertoires in COVID-19. Study background: Samples taken during acute and convalescent COVID-19 were collected in the United States, Italy and Spain. Sources were T cells, B-cell-depleted T cells, or PBMCs; the material itself was cDNA or gDNA.

Original processing notes: Nucleated cell counts were estimated from reference gene primer amplification. Generated by immunoSEQ multiplex PCR, the TCRdb table keeps only in-frame clones and is missing some. The DNA gave D and trimming, while V, J and clone size come from that table. Of 300,000 to 400,000 clones in the sample, around 87% were seen once. This sequence originates from a woman in her fifties or sixties who had recovered from COVID-19. The sample taken for sequencing was peripheral blood. The chain uses TRBV7-6 and TRBJ1-4, with TRBD1 matching 8 bases. The CDR3 DNA follows: TGTGCCAGCAGCTTACAGGGACAGGCGAATGAAAAACTGTTTTTT. It yields the protein CASSLQGQANEKLFF.